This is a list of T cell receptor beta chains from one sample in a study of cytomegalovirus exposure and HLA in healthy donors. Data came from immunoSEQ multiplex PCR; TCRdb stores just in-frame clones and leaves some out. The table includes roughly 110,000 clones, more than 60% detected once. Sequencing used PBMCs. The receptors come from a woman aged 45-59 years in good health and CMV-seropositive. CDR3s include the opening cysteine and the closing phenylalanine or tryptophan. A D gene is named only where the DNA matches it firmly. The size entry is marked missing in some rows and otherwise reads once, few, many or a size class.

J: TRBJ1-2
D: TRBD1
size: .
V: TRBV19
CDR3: CASSMGQGRVTF
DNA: TGTGCCAGTAGTATGGGACAGGGGCGGGTCACCTTC

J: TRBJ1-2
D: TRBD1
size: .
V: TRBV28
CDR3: CASSPTGGASGYTF
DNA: TGTGCCAGCAGTCCGACAGGGGGTGCTTCTGGCTACACCTTC

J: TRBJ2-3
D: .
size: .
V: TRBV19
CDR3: CASSIRTGTTIMTDTQYF
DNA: TGTGCCAGTAGTATAAGGACAGGGACTACCATAATGACAGATACGCAGTATTTT

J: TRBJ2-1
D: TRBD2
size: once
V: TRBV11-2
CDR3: CASSLGTGGYDNEQFF
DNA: TGTGCCAGCAGCTTAGGGACGGGGGGTTATGACAATGAGCAGTTCTTC

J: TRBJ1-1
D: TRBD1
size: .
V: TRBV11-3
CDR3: CASSDRGTEAFF
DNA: TGTGCCAGCAGCGACAGGGGCACTGAAGCTTTCTTT

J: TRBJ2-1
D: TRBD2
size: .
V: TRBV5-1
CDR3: CASSLDARVAGYDNEQFF
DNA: TGCGCCAGCAGCTTGGACGCCCGGGTAGCGGGGTATGACAATGAGCAGTTCTTC

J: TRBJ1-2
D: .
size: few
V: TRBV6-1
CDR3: CASSGRQLVYGYTF
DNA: TGTGCCAGCAGTGGAAGACAGCTAGTCTATGGCTACACCTTC

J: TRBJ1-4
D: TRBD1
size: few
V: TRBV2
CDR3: CASSEPQGLNEKLFF
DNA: TGTGCCAGCAGTGAACCACAGGGGTTAAATGAAAAACTGTTTTTT

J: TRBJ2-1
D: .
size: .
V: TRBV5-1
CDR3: CASSGLGVAEQFF
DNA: TGCGCCAGCAGCGGGCTTGGTGTTGCTGAGCAGTTCTTC

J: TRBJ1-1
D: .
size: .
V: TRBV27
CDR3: CASSSTVYTEAFF
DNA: TGTGCCAGCAGTTCGACAGTTTACACTGAAGCTTTCTTT

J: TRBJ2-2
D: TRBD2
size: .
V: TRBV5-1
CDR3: CASSTPHGRDTGELFF
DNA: TGCGCCAGCAGCACACCCCACGGGAGGGACACCGGGGAGCTGTTTTTT

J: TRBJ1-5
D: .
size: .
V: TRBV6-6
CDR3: CASSYEEPNQPQHF
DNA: TGTGCCAGCAGTTACGAGGAGCCCAATCAGCCCCAGCATTTT

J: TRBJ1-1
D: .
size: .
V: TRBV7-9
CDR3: CTGEGSRGTEAFF
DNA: TGCACTGGAGAGGGTTCCCGGGGCACTGAAGCTTTCTTT

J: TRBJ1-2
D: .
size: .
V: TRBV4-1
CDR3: CASSQDGAQRNYGYTF
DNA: TGCGCCAGCAGCCAAGATGGGGCACAGCGTAACTATGGCTACACCTTC

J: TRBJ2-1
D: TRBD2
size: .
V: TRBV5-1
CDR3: CASSSGFLSGGAYNEQFF
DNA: TGCGCCAGCAGCTCCGGGTTTCTTAGCGGGGGGGCTTACAATGAGCAGTTCTTC

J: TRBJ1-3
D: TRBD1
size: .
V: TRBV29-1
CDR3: CSVDGQGGNTIYF
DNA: TGCAGCGTTGACGGACAGGGAGGAAACACCATATATTTT

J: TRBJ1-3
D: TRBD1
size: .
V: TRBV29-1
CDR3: CSVEVSLGQGGSTIYF
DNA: TGCAGCGTTGAAGTTTCGTTGGGACAGGGGGGATCCACCATATATTTT

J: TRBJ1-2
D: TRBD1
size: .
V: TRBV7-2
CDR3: CASSLGRQGRGYTF
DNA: TGTGCCAGCAGCTTAGGGCGACAGGGTCGTGGCTACACCTTC

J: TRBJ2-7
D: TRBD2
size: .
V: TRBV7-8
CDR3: CASSPGLAGAPRSF
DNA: TGTGCCAGCAGCCCGGGACTAGCGGGGGCCCCTCGAAGCTTC

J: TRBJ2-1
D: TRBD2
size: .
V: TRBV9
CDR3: CASSVALAGYNEQFF
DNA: TGTGCCAGCAGCGTAGCCCTAGCGGGGTACAATGAGCAGTTCTTC

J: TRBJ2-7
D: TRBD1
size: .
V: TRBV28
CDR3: CASSLPGGDAYEQYF
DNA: TGTGCCAGCAGTTTACCAGGGGGAGATGCATACGAGCAGTACTTC

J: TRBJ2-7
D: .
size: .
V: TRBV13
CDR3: CASSLDSSYEQYF
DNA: TGTGCCAGCAGCCTTGACAGCTCCTACGAGCAGTACTTC

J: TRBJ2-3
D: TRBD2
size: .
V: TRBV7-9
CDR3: CASSLLGLVSTDTQYF
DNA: TGTGCCAGCAGCTTATTGGGACTAGTGAGCACAGATACGCAGTATTTT

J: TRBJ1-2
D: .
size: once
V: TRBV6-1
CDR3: CAAGGLKNFYGYTF
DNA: TGTGCCGCCGGGGGGCTCAAAAACTTCTATGGCTACACCTTC

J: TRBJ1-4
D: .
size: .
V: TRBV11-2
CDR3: CASSPGLNEKLFF
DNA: TGTGCCAGCAGCCCAGGGCTTAATGAAAAACTGTTTTTT

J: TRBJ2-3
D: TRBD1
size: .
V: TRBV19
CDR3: CASRHTGGGDTQYF
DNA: TGTGCCAGTAGGCATACAGGGGGCGGAGATACGCAGTATTTT

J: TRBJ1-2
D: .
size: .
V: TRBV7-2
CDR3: CASSLGSRMGAGYGYTF
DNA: TGTGCCAGCAGCTTAGGGAGCCGAATGGGGGCAGGCTATGGCTACACCTTC

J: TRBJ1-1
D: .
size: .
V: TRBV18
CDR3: CASSPTGMDTEAFF
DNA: TGTGCCAGCTCGCCCACAGGAATGGACACTGAAGCTTTCTTT

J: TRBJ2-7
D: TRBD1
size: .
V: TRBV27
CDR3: CASSSLTGTGSHEQYF
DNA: TGTGCCAGCAGTTCACTAACCGGGACAGGGTCCCACGAGCAGTACTTC

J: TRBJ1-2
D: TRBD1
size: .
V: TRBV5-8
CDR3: CASSSPGRGHGYTF
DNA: TGTGCCAGCAGCTCCCCGGGCAGGGGGCATGGCTACACCTTC

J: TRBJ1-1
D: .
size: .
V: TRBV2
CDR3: CASTGPEGGVAFF
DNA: TGTGCCAGCACCGGGCCCGAGGGAGGGGTCGCTTTCTTT

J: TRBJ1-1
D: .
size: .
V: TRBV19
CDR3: CASSRGRNTEAFF
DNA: TGTGCCAGTAGCCGAGGGAGGAACACTGAAGCTTTCTTT

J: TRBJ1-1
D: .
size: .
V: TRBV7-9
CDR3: CSSIPIRGKRDTEAFF
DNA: TGTTCCAGCATCCCGATTAGAGGGAAACGAGACACTGAAGCTTTCTTT

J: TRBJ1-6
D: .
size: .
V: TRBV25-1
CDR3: CASLAGRTNSPLHF
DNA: TGTGCCAGCCTGGCGGGACGGACCAATTCACCCCTCCACTTT

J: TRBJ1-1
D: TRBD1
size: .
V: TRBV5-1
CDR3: CASSLAGGTDTEAFF
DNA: TGCGCCAGCAGCTTGGCAGGGGGTACGGACACTGAAGCTTTCTTT

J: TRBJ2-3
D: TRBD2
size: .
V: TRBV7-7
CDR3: CASSSGLAAADTQYF
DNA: TGTGCCAGCAGCTCGGGACTAGCGGCAGCAGATACGCAGTATTTT